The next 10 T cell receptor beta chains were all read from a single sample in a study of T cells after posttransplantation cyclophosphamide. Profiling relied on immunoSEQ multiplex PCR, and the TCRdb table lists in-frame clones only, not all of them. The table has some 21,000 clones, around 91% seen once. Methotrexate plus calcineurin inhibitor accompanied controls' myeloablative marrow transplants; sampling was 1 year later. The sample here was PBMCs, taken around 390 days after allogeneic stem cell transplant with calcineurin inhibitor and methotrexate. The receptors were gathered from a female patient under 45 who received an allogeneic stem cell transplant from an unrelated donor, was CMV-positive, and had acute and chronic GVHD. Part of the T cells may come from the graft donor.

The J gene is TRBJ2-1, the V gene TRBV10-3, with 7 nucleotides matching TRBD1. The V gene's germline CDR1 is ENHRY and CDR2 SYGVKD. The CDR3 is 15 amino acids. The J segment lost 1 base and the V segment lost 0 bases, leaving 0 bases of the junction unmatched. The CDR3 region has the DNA TGTGCCATCAGTGAGTCGGGACAGTCCTACAATGAGCAGTTCTTC. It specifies CAISESGQSYNEQFF.

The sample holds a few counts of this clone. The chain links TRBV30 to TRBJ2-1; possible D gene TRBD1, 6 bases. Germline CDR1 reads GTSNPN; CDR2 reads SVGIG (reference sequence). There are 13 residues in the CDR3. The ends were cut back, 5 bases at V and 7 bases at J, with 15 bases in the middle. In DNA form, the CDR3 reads TGTGCCTGGGGCCACAGGGTAGAAAATGAGCAGTTCTTC. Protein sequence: CAWGHRVENEQFF.

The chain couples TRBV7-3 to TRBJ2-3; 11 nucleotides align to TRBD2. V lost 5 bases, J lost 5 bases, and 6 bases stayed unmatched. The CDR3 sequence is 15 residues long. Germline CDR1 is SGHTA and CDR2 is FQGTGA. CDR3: CASSRLAGRLDTQYF. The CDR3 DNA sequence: TGTGCCAGCAGCCGACTAGCGGGAAGGTTAGATACGCAGTATTTT.

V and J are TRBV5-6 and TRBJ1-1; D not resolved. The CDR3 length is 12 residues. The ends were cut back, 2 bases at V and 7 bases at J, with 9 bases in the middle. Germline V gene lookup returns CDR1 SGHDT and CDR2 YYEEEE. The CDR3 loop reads CASSLSPDEAFF. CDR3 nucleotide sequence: TGTGCCAGCAGCTTATCCCCAGATGAAGCTTTCTTT.

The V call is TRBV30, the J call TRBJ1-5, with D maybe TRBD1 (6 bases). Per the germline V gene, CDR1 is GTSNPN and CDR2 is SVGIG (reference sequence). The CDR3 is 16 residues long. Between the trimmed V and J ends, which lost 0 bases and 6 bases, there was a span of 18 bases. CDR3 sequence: CAWSVLGGGAGQPQHF. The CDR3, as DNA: TGTGCCTGGAGTGTACTCGGGGGGGGCGCAGGTCAGCCCCAGCATTTT.

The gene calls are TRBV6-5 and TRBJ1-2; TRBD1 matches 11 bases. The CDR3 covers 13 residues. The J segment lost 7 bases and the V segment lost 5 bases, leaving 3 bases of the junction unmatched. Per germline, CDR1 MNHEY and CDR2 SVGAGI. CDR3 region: CASSPDRGLGYTF. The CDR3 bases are TGTGCCAGCAGTCCGGACAGGGGGCTTGGCTACACCTTC.

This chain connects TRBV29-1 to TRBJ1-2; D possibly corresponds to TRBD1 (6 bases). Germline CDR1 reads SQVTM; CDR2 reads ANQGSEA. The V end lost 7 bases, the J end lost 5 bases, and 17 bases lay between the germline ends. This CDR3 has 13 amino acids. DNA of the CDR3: TGCAGCGCTGAGGGGGGGACCCAGTATGGCTACACCTTC. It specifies CSAEGGTQYGYTF.

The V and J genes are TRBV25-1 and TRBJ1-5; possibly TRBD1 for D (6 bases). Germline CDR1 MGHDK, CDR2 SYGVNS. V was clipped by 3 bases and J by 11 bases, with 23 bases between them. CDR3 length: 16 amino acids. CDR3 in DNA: TGTGCCAGCAGTGACCCCGGGGCAGGGGTCTTTCCGGCCCAGCATTTT. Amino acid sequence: CASSDPGAGVFPAQHF.

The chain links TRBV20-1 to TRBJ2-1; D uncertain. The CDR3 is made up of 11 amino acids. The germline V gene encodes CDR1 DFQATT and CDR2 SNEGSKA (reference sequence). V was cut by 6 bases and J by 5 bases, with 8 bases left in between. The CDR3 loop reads CSAPPNNEQFF. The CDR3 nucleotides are TGCAGTGCCCCACCTAACAATGAGCAGTTCTTC.

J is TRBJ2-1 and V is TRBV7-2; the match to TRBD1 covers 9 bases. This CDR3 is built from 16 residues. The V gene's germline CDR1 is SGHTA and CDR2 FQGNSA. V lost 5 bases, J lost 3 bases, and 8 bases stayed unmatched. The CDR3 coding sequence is TGTGCCAGCAGCCCCCCCGGGACAGGGATCTACAATGAGCAGTTCTTC. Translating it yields CASSPPGTGIYNEQFF.